Below, 5 T cell receptor beta chains from the same sample are listed, as sequenced in a study of CXCR3-negative and CXCR3-positive naive CD8 T cells. Preparation of TRB cDNA libraries relied on 5' RACE carrying UMI labels. For each CDR3 protein, TCRdb gives one entry from its re-call of the 5' RACE reads, without DNA. This sample's table reports 65,000 to 95,000 distinct CDR3 sequences. Sequencing used naive CXCR3- CD8+ T cells from blood. Stated subset: CD45RO-CCR7+CD27+CD95- naive CD8+ T cells lacking CXCR3 (TNR3-). The receptors were gathered from a human donor in good health. Some clones in this sample may be carry-over from other donors' samples.

The rearrangement links TRBV12-3 or TRBV12-4 to TRBJ2-1; TCRdb picks TRBD1, but there is no DNA to check that call. This CDR3 region has 13 residues. The CDR3 sequence is CASGTGYDNEQFF.

The V call is TRBV6-4, the J call TRBJ1-2; TCRdb reports TRBD1, a call that lacks DNA to check it against. This CDR3 has 12 amino acids. Germline V lookup: CDR1 MRHNA, CDR2 SNTAGT. CDR3 sequence: CASSDGQGGYTF.

J is TRBJ1-1 and V is TRBV29-1; TCRdb proposes TRBD1, but this gene call is untestable without DNA. CDR3 size: 16 residues. Germline V gene data show CDR1 as SQVTM and CDR2 as ANQGSEA. The CDR3 reads CSVEGPGPSGNTEAFF.

The chain is built from TRBV27 and TRBJ1-4; TCRdb gives TRBD1 as the D gene, but with no DNA this cannot be confirmed. The CDR3 spans 15 residues. The germline V gene encodes CDR1 MNHEY and CDR2 SMNVEV (reference sequence). The CDR3 spells CASSLWAGSNEKLFF.

V gene TRBV19 combines with J gene TRBJ2-1; as DNA is missing, the TRBD1 call by TCRdb cannot be tested. This CDR3 contains 17 residues. Germline assignment: CDR1 LNHDA and CDR2 SQIVND (reference sequence). The CDR3 spells CASSIGGGGAPYNEQFF. The full variable domain, in which reference TRBV19 and TRBJ2-1 provide the parts outside the CDR3, is DGGITQSPKYLFRKEGQNVTLSCEQNLNHDAMYWYRQDPGQGLRLIYYSQIVNDFQKGDIAEGYSVSREKKESFPLTVTSAQKNPTAFYLCASSIGGGGAPYNEQFFGPGTRLTVL.